The 30 T cell receptor beta chains reported below all come from one sample, sequenced in a study of Ad26.COV2.S vaccination and SARS-CoV-2 variants. TCRdb's copy holds only in-frame clones and misses some; the assay was immunoSEQ multiplex PCR. Seen here are 150,000 to 200,000 clones, roughly 89% observed once, and the top ten hold around 6.1%. The sequences come from peripheral blood, collected after recovery from COVID-19. All receptors come from a human donor who had recovered from COVID-19.

This chain links TRBV7-9 with TRBJ1-1; D is unclear. The V and J ends lost 2 bases and 2 bases respectively, with 9 bases between them. This CDR3 contains 14 residues. Germline-derived CDR1 and CDR2 are SEHNR and FQNEAQ (reference sequence). CDR3 DNA: TGTGCCAGCAGCTTATATGGGATAAACACTGAAGCTTTCTTT. This sequence encodes CASSLYGINTEAFF.

The chain uses TRBV14 and TRBJ1-4; D gene ambiguous. V was cut by 1 base and J by 5 bases, with 14 bases left in between. The CDR3 is 16 residues long. From germline, CDR1 is SGHDN and CDR2 FVKESK. This CDR3 is CASSQVQVRQNEKLFF. Here the CDR3 DNA reads TGTGCCAGCAGCCAAGTTCAGGTCCGCCAGAATGAAAAACTGTTTTTT.

V usage is TRBV5-1 and J usage is TRBJ2-7; TRBD1 agrees at 7 bases. The V segment lost 3 bases and the J segment 0 bases; nucleotides outside the gene matches: 9. The germline V gene has CDR1 SGHRS and CDR2 YFSETQ. The CDR3 runs 16 residues. The DNA of the CDR3 is TGCGCCAGCAGCTCATTACAGGGGATGGACTCCTACGAGCAGTACTTC. It codes for CASSSLQGMDSYEQYF. Full variable domain (rest looked up from reference TRBV5-1 and TRBJ2-7): KAGVTQTPRYLIKTRGQQVTLSCSPISGHRSVSWYQQTPGQGLQFLFEYFSETQRNKGNFPGRFSGRQFSNSRSEMNVSTLELGDSALYLCASSSLQGMDSYEQYFGPGTRLTVT.

The rearrangement uses TRBV30 and TRBJ1-5; TRBD1 is a possible D gene (6 bases). This CDR3 region has 16 residues. Germline V gene data show CDR1 as GTSNPN and CDR2 as SVGIG (reference sequence). Trimming took off 5 bases at V and 0 bases at J, with 17 bases between the two ends. CDR3 sequence: CAWAWGGPGSNQPQHF. The CDR3 DNA reads TGTGCCTGGGCCTGGGGGGGGCCTGGTAGCAATCAGCCCCAGCATTTT.

The chain couples TRBV15 to TRBJ2-5; 11 bases are shared with TRBD2. CDR3 size: 13 residues. The germline V gene has CDR1 LNHNV and CDR2 YYDKDF (reference sequence). V lost 6 bases to trimming and J lost 4 bases; unmatched junction nucleotides: 1. CDR3 DNA sequence: TGTGCCACCAGAGGACTAGCGGGAGAGACCCAGTACTTC. Translating it yields CATRGLAGETQYF.

The chain carries TRBV5-4 and TRBJ1-1; D ambiguous. The V gene lost 2 bases and the J gene lost 0 bases, with 17 bases spanning the gap. CDR1 is SGHNT and CDR2 is YYREEE in the germline V gene (reference sequence). CDR3 size: 17 residues. The CDR3 coding sequence is TGTGCCAGCAGCTTCTCGTCGGCAGTTACCGTGAACACTGAAGCTTTCTTT. Amino acid sequence: CASSFSSAVTVNTEAFF.

This chain uses TRBV3-1 (or the pseudogene TRBV3-2) with TRBJ2-3, with D unclear. The germline CDR1 and CDR2 sequences are LGHDT and YNNKEL (reference sequence). This CDR3 spans 12 amino acids. V was shortened by 1 base and J by 5 bases, with 4 bases between the two germline ends. The CDR3 nucleotides are TGTGCCAGCAGCCAAGTGGGAGATACGCAGTATTTT. This codes for CASSQVGDTQYF.

This sequence joins TRBV11-3 and TRBJ1-4; TRBD1 might be the D (6 bases). Germline CDR1 SGHNT, CDR2 YENEEA. The CDR3 contains 14 residues. Trimming took off 5 bases at V and 4 bases at J, with 11 bases between the two ends. CDR3 loop: CASSPRTVNEKLFF. The CDR3 DNA is TGTGCCAGCAGCCCCCGGACAGTTAATGAAAAACTGTTTTTT.

The CDR3, as DNA: TGTGCCAGCAGCCTTTTGGGCTTGGCTGATACGCAGTATTTT. Its translation is CASSLLGLADTQYF. This chain joins TRBV3-1 (or the pseudogene TRBV3-2) and TRBJ2-3; D is undetermined. Germline loops: CDR1 LGHDT, CDR2 YNNKEL (reference sequence). V was pared by 4 bases and J by 6 bases, with 14 bases between. This CDR3 has 14 amino acids.

The rearrangement uses TRBV19 and TRBJ2-3; 8 bases are a match to TRBD1. The trim removed 3 bases at V and 5 bases at J, leaving 7 bases unmatched. Germline V gives CDR1 LNHDA, CDR2 SQIVND (reference sequence). The CDR3 spans 15 residues. CDR3 in DNA: TGTGCCAGTAGTATTAAGGACAGGGCAGGAGATACGCAGTATTTT. This translates into CASSIKDRAGDTQYF.

This clone was seen just once. V usage is TRBV13 and J usage is TRBJ1-1; no firm D call. V was trimmed by 5 bases and J by 1 base, leaving 14 bases between them. This CDR3 has 15 residues. The germline CDR1 and CDR2 sequences are PRHDT and FYEKMQ (reference sequence). CDR3 in DNA: TGTGCCAGCAGCCCCTCGAGGGATTCGAACACTGAAGCTTTCTTT. Amino acid sequence: CASSPSRDSNTEAFF.

V usage is TRBV7-6 and J usage is TRBJ2-1; 8 nucleotides match TRBD2. CDR3 size: 18 residues. CDR1 SGHVS and CDR2 FNYEAQ come from the germline V gene. V lost 1 base and J lost 0; bases outside the gene matches: 8. CDR3 residues: CASSLGVRGGPSYNEQFF. The CDR3 DNA is TGTGCCAGCAGCTTAGGTGTTCGGGGGGGCCCCTCCTACAATGAGCAGTTCTTC.

With respect to this clone: Other nucleotide sequences in the sample specify the same CDR3. The chain couples TRBV12-3 or TRBV12-4 to TRBJ1-3; D ambiguous. The CDR3 totals 11 residues. Deletions cut 5 bases from V and 4 bases from J, with 3 bases between. In nucleotides, the CDR3 is TGTGCCAGCAGTCCCGGAAACACCATATATTTT. As protein: CASSPGNTIYF.

The chain joins TRBV4-2 to TRBJ2-5; D is possibly TRBD1 or TRBD2 (7 bases each). The CDR3 length is 16 residues. Germline loops: CDR1 LGHNA, CDR2 YNFKEQ. Trimming pared 5 bases from V and 4 bases from J, leaving 20 bases between. This chain's CDR3 is CASSTSGGGAAETQYF. CDR3 sequence (DNA): TGTGCCAGCAGCACCTCAGGGGGAGGGGCGGCAGAGACCCAGTACTTC.

The V gene is TRBV5-8, the J gene TRBJ1-2; 11 bases match TRBD1. From germline, CDR1 is SGHTS and CDR2 YDEGEE. V lost 0 bases and J lost 5; bases outside the gene matches: 0. The CDR3 is 14 amino acids. This chain's CDR3 is CASSLGDRGYGYTF. The CDR3 DNA sequence: TGTGCCAGCAGCTTGGGGGACAGGGGGTATGGCTACACCTTC.

The gene calls are TRBV5-1 and TRBJ2-3, with a weak D call TRBD2 (6 bases). Germline values: CDR1 SGHRS, CDR2 YFSETQ. The V end was cut by 4 bases, the J end by 8 bases, with 20 bases between. The CDR3 sequence is 15 residues long. The CDR3, as DNA: TGCGCCAGCAGCGCCCCCCACAGCGGGCCAGGTACGCAGTATTTT. This codes for CASSAPHSGPGTQYF. The full variable domain, in which reference TRBV5-1 and TRBJ2-3 provide the parts outside the CDR3, is KAGVTQTPRYLIKTRGQQVTLSCSPISGHRSVSWYQQTPGQGLQFLFEYFSETQRNKGNFPGRFSGRQFSNSRSEMNVSTLELGDSALYLCASSAPHSGPGTQYFGPGTRLTVL.

The chain employs TRBV7-9 and TRBJ1-3, with D unclear. The germline CDR1 and CDR2 sequences are SEHNR and FQNEAQ (reference sequence). Trimming took 2 bases from V and 0 from J, leaving 20 bases between them. This CDR3 comprises 19 residues. The chain's CDR3 is CASSLFLASDFLSGNTIYF. For the CDR3, the DNA is TGTGCCAGCAGCTTATTTTTGGCTTCTGACTTCCTCTCTGGAAACACCATATATTTT.

CDR3 region: CASSPTGTGAEKLFF. CDR3 sequence (DNA): TGTGCCAGCAGCCCCACCGGGACAGGGGCCGAAAAACTGTTTTTT. The rearrangement joins TRBV7-2 to TRBJ1-4, with 10 positions matching TRBD1. V gave up 5 bases and J gave up 8 bases; unmatched junction bases: 8. This CDR3 region has 15 residues. Germline V lookup: CDR1 SGHTA, CDR2 FQGNSA. The whole variable domain, remainder taken from reference TRBV7-2 and TRBJ1-4, is GAGVSQSPSNKVTEKGKDVELRCDPISGHTALYWYRQSLGQGLEFLIYFQGNSAPDKSGLPSDRFSAERTGGSVSTLTIQRTQQEDSAVYLCASSPTGTGAEKLFFGSGTQLSVL.

V gene TRBV5-1 combines with J gene TRBJ1-1; TRBD1 is a possible D gene (6 bases). Trimming took off 4 bases at V and 4 bases at J, with 14 bases between the two ends. Germline lookup yields CDR1 SGHRS and CDR2 YFSETQ. The CDR3 loop spans 14 amino acids. The CDR3 nucleotides read TGCGCCAGCAGCCTGGAGCGGGGGGCCACTGAAGCTTTCTTT. It is translated as CASSLERGATEAFF.

The chain uses TRBV7-2 and TRBJ2-7; no clear D gene. This CDR3 comprises 13 residues. CDR1 SGHTA and CDR2 FQGNSA come from the germline V gene. V gave up 2 bases and J gave up 2 bases, with 7 bases separating them. The CDR3 loop is CASSLKSPYEQYF. The DNA for the CDR3 is TGTGCCAGCAGCTTAAAATCTCCCTACGAGCAGTACTTC. Filled out from reference TRBV7-2 and TRBJ2-7, the complete variable domain reads GAGVSQSPSNKVTEKGKDVELRCDPISGHTALYWYRQSLGQGLEFLIYFQGNSAPDKSGLPSDRFSAERTGGSVSTLTIQRTQQEDSAVYLCASSLKSPYEQYFGPGTRLTVT.

For this clone: The same CDR3 arises from other DNA sequences in this sample as well. This CDR3 is CASSFAGSYEQYF. The CDR3, as DNA: TGTGCCAGCAGTTTTGCGGGTAGCTACGAGCAGTACTTC. The genes are TRBV27 and TRBJ2-7; TRBD2 might be the D (5 bases). The V end was cut by 3 bases, the J end by 3 bases, with 9 bases between. This CDR3 is built from 13 residues. Germline V gene sequence: CDR1 MNHEY, CDR2 SMNVEV (reference sequence).

Notes on this clone: Distinct nucleotide sequences in the sample also encode this CDR3. This chain uses TRBV3-1 (or the pseudogene TRBV3-2) with TRBJ2-1, with D tentatively TRBD1 (6 bases). Between the trimmed V and J ends, which lost 4 bases and 2 bases, there was a span of 12 bases. CDR1 and CDR2 from the germline V gene are LGHDT and YNNKEL (reference sequence). The CDR3 covers 15 residues. DNA of the CDR3: TGTGCCAGCAGCCTATCGGGGACAACCTACAATGAGCAGTTCTTC. Amino acid sequence: CASSLSGTTYNEQFF.

V gene TRBV2 combines with J gene TRBJ2-3; 10 bases agree with TRBD2. The CDR3 loop spans 16 amino acids. Unmatched junction bases numbered 5, after V lost 5 bases and J lost 0 bases. CDR1 is SNHLY, CDR2 FYNNEI, per germline. CDR3 coding DNA: TGTGCCAGCAGTAATAGCGGGGGGTCTAGCACAGATACGCAGTATTTT. Protein: CASSNSGGSSTDTQYF.

The chain recombines TRBV4-2 with TRBJ2-2; TRBD2 matches 7 bases. The CDR3 is 17 residues long. Germline V gives CDR1 LGHNA, CDR2 YNFKEQ. After removal of 4 bases from V and 4 bases from J, the junction contained 12 bases not matched to a gene. The DNA of the CDR3 is TGTGCCAGCAGCCTTAAGAGGGTCAGCGGGATCACCGGGGAGCTGTTTTTT. This sequence encodes CASSLKRVSGITGELFF.

The rearrangement links TRBV6-5 to TRBJ1-4; perhaps TRBD1 as D (6 bases). Germline loops: CDR1 MNHEY, CDR2 SVGAGI. V was trimmed by 4 bases and J by 8 bases, leaving 11 bases between them. The CDR3 is 13 amino acids. CDR3 region: CASSLSGAEKLFF. CDR3 DNA: TGTGCCAGCAGTTTATCGGGGGCCGAAAAACTGTTTTTT.

V gene TRBV9 combines with J gene TRBJ2-2; no clear D gene. Germline CDR1 and CDR2: SGDLS and YYNGEE. Trimming took off 3 bases at V and 0 bases at J, with 12 bases between the two ends. CDR3 length: 16 amino acids. The CDR3 DNA sequence: TGTGCCAGCAGCGGTCAGGTCGCCGCGAACACCGGGGAGCTGTTTTTT. Its protein is CASSGQVAANTGELFF.

The chain joins TRBV10-3 to TRBJ1-1; D is ambiguous. The CDR3 has 15 amino acids. The germline CDR1 and CDR2 sequences are ENHRY and SYGVKD. V gave up 0 bases and J gave up 3 bases, with 11 bases separating them. In DNA, the CDR3 is TGTGCCATCAGTGAGTCGCCGGTCCGCGACACTGAAGCTTTCTTT. Amino acids: CAISESPVRDTEAFF.

The J gene is TRBJ2-5, the V gene TRBV12-3 or TRBV12-4; D unclear. Trimming cost V 6 bases and J 5 bases, with 13 bases left between them. This CDR3 contains 13 residues. For the CDR3, the DNA is TGTGCCAGCAGAACTACAAAGAGGGAGACCCAGTACTTC. This sequence encodes CASRTTKRETQYF.

This rearrangement joins TRBV28 to TRBJ2-7, with 8 bases lining up with TRBD2. Germline trimming cut 6 bases from V and 0 bases from J; bases unmatched to any gene: 13. Germline V CDR1 and CDR2: MDHEN, SYDVKM. The CDR3 is made up of 17 amino acids. The CDR3 spells CASSPSGGGLSSYEQYF. CDR3 DNA: TGTGCCAGCAGCCCCTCTGGCGGGGGGCTGAGCTCCTACGAGCAGTACTTC.

The CDR3 protein is CASSPYRASGIRYNEQFF. The CDR3 DNA follows: TGTGCCAGCAGCCCCTACCGAGCTAGCGGGATTAGGTACAATGAGCAGTTCTTC. V and J are TRBV7-9 and TRBJ2-1; 9 bases are shared with TRBD2. Trimming at V came to 5 bases and at J to 4 bases, leaving 15 bases not matched to a gene. CDR1 is SEHNR and CDR2 is FQNEAQ in the germline V gene (reference sequence). This CDR3 has 18 residues. The complete variable domain, with remaining parts taken from reference TRBV7-9 and TRBJ2-1, reads DTGVSQNPRHKITKRGQNVTFRCDPISEHNRLYWYRQTLGQGPEFLTYFQNEAQLEKSRLLSDRFSAERPKGSFSTLEIQRTEQGDSAMYLCASSPYRASGIRYNEQFFGPGTRLTVL.